This T cell receptor (beta chain) was identified during a study of monozygotic twins with inflammatory bowel disease. TCRdb re-called the 5' RACE reads; every CDR3 protein appears as one record, without DNA. The repertoire table contains 400,000 to 500,000 distinct CDR3 sequences. This CDR3 is built from 15 residues. CDR1 is SGHVS and CDR2 is FQNEAQ in the germline V gene. Whole-study findings and limits: The results supported no single strong signal or clonotype associated with IBD.

On this clonotype: Its antigen is undetermined.

This clonotype originated in a human donor with ulcerative colitis or Crohn's disease, or a healthy co-twin of an affected twin (not recorded which). The chain is built from TRBV7-8 and TRBJ2-7; the D call from TCRdb, TRBD2, cannot be confirmed without DNA. The sample was blood. CDR3 loop: CASRRGGSLSYEQYF.